This T cell receptor beta chain was recorded in a study of OX40 agonist ivuxolimab in advanced cancers. Looking at the study overall: The costimulatory receptor OX40 (CD134) was targeted by ivuxolimab, a fully human IgG2 agonistic monoclonal antibody. Intravenous ivuxolimab was administered to patients every 2 weeks at six dose levels: 0.01, 0.1, 0.3, 1.5, 3 and 10 mg/kg. Among the roughly 52 dose-escalation patients, 19 had hepatocellular carcinoma, some 15 melanoma, 9 renal cell carcinoma and 9 head and neck cancer. In the dose-escalation cohort, roughly four fifths of patients were male, and the mean age was approximately 60 years, with a range of 23 to 79. Patients were allowed to have had prior anti-PD-1, anti-PD-L1 or anti-CTLA-4 therapy, and 40% of the dose-escalation patients had been treated with checkpoint inhibitors. Partial responses occurred in three dose-escalation patients, of whom one had hepatocellular carcinoma and two had cutaneous melanoma. The point of sequencing TCRbeta in the periphery was to test whether ivuxolimab changed TCR sequence diversity and drove clonal T-cell expansion. The paper describes the monotherapy dose-escalation part (N = 52 patients) of the phase I trial of ivuxolimab.

The CDR3 holds 16 amino acids from the cysteine to the phenylalanine. The retained sequence is limited to the CDR3, 48 bases, with the frame set at the first base. From a lookup of the germline V gene, CDR1 and CDR2 are SQVTM and ANQGSEA. V loses 6 bases, J loses 4 bases, and the germline ends lie 25 bases apart. To sequence the TCRbeta CDR3 region, genomic DNA was isolated from the sorted cells. TCRbeta CDR3 regions were sequenced using the immunoSEQ Assay. The source is immuneACCESS, and TCRdb retained only in-frame sequences with V and J called. Part of the clones is not carried over; for the studies checked, unresolved V genes explain less than half of this, and the remainder is unexplained. For this sample the table gives 15,000 to 20,000 clones, of which 80% to 90% were detected only once. The top ten constitute 25% to 30% of the sample. Study-wide findings and limitations: In the 0.1-3.0 mg/kg groups, partial responders had among the lowest normalized peripheral clonal expansion, particularly in CD8+ T cells. At doses of 0.1 to 3.0 mg/kg, clonal expansion of both CD4+ and CD8+ blood T cells was observed from baseline to week 6. The antigen specificity of the clonally expanded peripheral T cells was not determined. Low levels of normalized T-cell clonal expansion were also seen in some patients who did not respond. After ivuxolimab, expanded clones were on average more numerous among CD8+ T cells than among CD4+ T cells.

In its sample, this clone was seen once. The antigen this receptor binds is unknown. Per-nucleotide qualities are absent, and no much larger clonotype sits a single base away. Patients with autoimmune disease history or receiving systemic immunosuppression were excluded from the trial. In every dose cohort, peripheral blood was drawn for TCR sequencing at baseline, cycle 4 day 1, and cycle 7 day 1. The samples were drawn from a first-in-human, open-label, multicenter phase I dose-escalation trial of ivuxolimab. Adults with locally advanced or metastatic head and neck squamous cell, hepatocellular, melanoma or renal cell carcinoma were enrolled in the trial. Before TCR sequencing, CD4+ and CD8+ T cells were separately sorted from peripheral blood.

The clonotype was recovered from an adult with an advanced solid tumor such as melanoma, head and neck, liver or kidney cancer. The sequences come from CD4+ or CD8+ T cells sorted from blood, collected in a trial of the OX40 agonist ivuxolimab. This sequence uses TRBV29-1 and TRBJ2-7, with the D gene not confidently named. The base sequence is TGCAGCGTCTGGGCAACCGGGCCCGAGACAATATACGAGCAGTACTTC. It is translated as CSVWATGPETIYEQYF.